This T cell receptor (beta chain) comes out of a study of shared T cell receptors in the human thymus. V trimming: 6 bases; J trimming: 5 bases; junction bases outside the gene matches: 15. The CDR3 consists of 16 residues. CDR1 is LGHNT, CDR2 FRNRAP, per germline. Generated by immunoSEQ multiplex PCR, the TCRdb table keeps only in-frame clones and is missing some. The sample yields some 700,000 clones, around nine tenths seen once. A further study also used this sample, focusing on human thymus T cells.

This sequence originates from a boy younger than two with a congenital heart defect. Sequenced sample: thymocytes. The rearrangement links TRBV12-5 to TRBJ2-5; 7 nucleotides agree with TRBD2. CDR3 DNA: TGTGCTAGTGGGCCAACGAGTCGGGGGGTTCCGGAGACCCAGTACTTC. Translation: CASGPTSRGVPETQYF.